One sample yielded the 9 T cell receptor beta chains listed below, sequenced in a study of T-cell reconstitution after alpha-beta-depleted transplantation in children. Preparation of the TCRbeta library involved a method that used unique molecular identifiers. MiXCR, run by TCRdb on the PCR reads, gives a single entry per CDR3 protein. The data contain 200,000 to 250,000 distinct CDR3 sequences, roughly 10% of them singletons. The sequencing used PBMCs from the stem cell graft donor, collected from the stem cell graft. The source of these receptors is a human donor who donated a stem cell graft to a child with acute lymphoblastic leukemia.

The table lists this clonotype with a few counts. This rearrangement joins TRBV20-1 to TRBJ2-5, with 8 bases that match TRBD2. With 2 bases clipped from V and 4 bases from J, the junction kept 12 bases outside the gene matches. Germline CDR1 reads DFQATT; CDR2 reads SNEGSKA (reference sequence). The CDR3 loop spans 16 amino acids. CDR3 in amino acids: CSARLSGTRRGETQYF. The CDR3 DNA reads TGCAGTGCTAGACTTTCCGGGACTAGGAGGGGAGAGACCCAGTACTTC.

This clonotype was recorded at least ten times. The chain recombines TRBV20-1 with TRBJ2-5; TRBD2 is a possible D gene (6 bases). This CDR3 is built from 14 residues. Germline values: CDR1 DFQATT, CDR2 SNEGSKA (reference sequence). V dropped 4 bases and J dropped 5 bases, with 17 bases sitting between them. CDR3 DNA sequence: TGCAGTGCTACTACGGGACTCGGCATGGAGACCCAGTACTTC. Residues: CSATTGLGMETQYF.

The gene calls are TRBV3-1 and TRBJ2-7; possibly TRBD2 for D (5 bases). Trimming took off 4 bases at V and 4 bases at J, with 11 bases between the two ends. The CDR3 covers 13 residues. Germline CDR1 and CDR2: LGHDT and YNNKEL (reference sequence). This chain's CDR3 is CASSLLREYEQYF. The CDR3 DNA reads as TGTGCCAGCAGCCTCTTGAGGGAATACGAGCAGTACTTC.

This clonotype was detected a few times. This chain joins TRBV3-1 and TRBJ2-3, with unresolved D. CDR3 length: 15 residues. Trimming removed 3 bases at V and 4 bases at J, with 14 bases between. Germline loops: CDR1 LGHDT, CDR2 YNNKEL (reference sequence). CDR3 sequence (DNA): TGTGCCAGCAGCCACGCTACTAAGGGCGCAGATACGCAGTATTTT. This gives the protein CASSHATKGADTQYF.

V gene TRBV7-2 combines with J gene TRBJ2-3; the match to TRBD1 covers 7 bases. Trimming at V came to 10 bases and at J to 2 bases, leaving 9 bases not matched to a gene. There are 14 residues in the CDR3. Germline CDR1 is SGHTA and CDR2 is FQGNSA. The CDR3 spells CATLGQHYTDTQYF. In DNA, the CDR3 is TGTGCCACCCTGGGACAGCACTACACAGATACGCAGTATTTT.

The V and J genes are TRBV7-2 and TRBJ1-1; D remains unclear. The germline CDR1 and CDR2 sequences are SGHTA and FQGNSA. V lost 1 base, J lost 0 bases, and 6 bases lay in between. The CDR3 contains 14 residues. This chain's CDR3 is CASSLVQMNTEAFF. The CDR3 nucleotides read TGTGCCAGCAGCTTAGTGCAGATGAACACTGAAGCTTTCTTT. Drawing the rest from reference TRBV7-2 and TRBJ1-1, the complete variable domain is GAGVSQSPSNKVTEKGKDVELRCDPISGHTALYWYRQSLGQGLEFLIYFQGNSAPDKSGLPSDRFSAERTGGSVSTLTIQRTQQEDSAVYLCASSLVQMNTEAFFGQGTRLTVV.

This clonotype was observed many times. This sequence joins TRBV10-3 and TRBJ2-2; no definite D call. CDR1 is ENHRY, CDR2 SYGVKD, per germline. The CDR3 is 17 residues long. The germline V and J ends were trimmed by 0 bases and 3 bases, with 14 bases remaining between them. The CDR3 loop reads CAISESIGERYTGELFF. CDR3 sequence (DNA): TGTGCCATCAGTGAGTCTATCGGAGAAAGGTACACCGGGGAGCTGTTTTTT.

This clonotype was observed a handful of times. The chain employs TRBV5-1 and TRBJ1-4, with a weak D call TRBD1 (5 bases). This CDR3 has 13 residues. Germline CDR1 and CDR2: SGHRS and YFSETQ. Trimming pared 4 bases from V and 8 bases from J, leaving 12 bases between. Written as DNA, the CDR3 is TGCGCCAGCAGCGGGAATACAGGCGAAAAACTGTTTTTT. Translated: CASSGNTGEKLFF.

This chain connects TRBV12-5 to TRBJ1-1, with TRBD1 identical over 8 bases. V lost 0 bases to trimming and J lost 2 bases; unmatched junction nucleotides: 14. Germline V CDR1 and CDR2: LGHNT, FRNRAP. The CDR3 loop spans 19 amino acids. DNA for the CDR3: TGTGCTAGTGGTTTGGTACTGGGGACAGCTACAGGGGGAAACACTGAAGCTTTCTTT. Its translation: CASGLVLGTATGGNTEAFF.